The 4 T cell receptor beta chains below were found in one sample sequenced in a study of T cell responses to AZD1222 COVID-19 vaccine. TCRdb's copy holds only in-frame clones and misses some; the assay was immunoSEQ multiplex PCR. The table records around 50,000 clones, roughly 86% of them present only once. The input for sequencing was peripheral blood, taken on day 0 of AZD1222 vaccination. Receptors originate from an adult in good health.

This chain joins TRBV28 and TRBJ2-7; unclear D gene. Between the trimmed V and J ends, which lost 3 bases and 3 bases, there was a span of 24 bases. Germline loops: CDR1 MDHEN, CDR2 SYDVKM. The CDR3 consists of 18 residues. CDR3: CASSFSPHSRVSNYEQYF. The DNA of the CDR3 is TGTGCCAGCAGTTTCAGTCCCCATAGTCGAGTGTCCAACTACGAGCAGTACTTC.

The V call is TRBV6-5, the J call TRBJ1-5; D perhaps matches TRBD1 (5 bases). This CDR3 has 16 residues. CDR1 and CDR2 from the germline V gene are MNHEY and SVGAGI. Between the trimmed V and J ends, which lost 0 bases and 6 bases, there was a span of 15 bases. CDR3 sequence (DNA): TGTGCCAGCAGTTACTCGAGTCGGGGGGAGGGTCAGCCCCAGCATTTT. Translated, it gives CASSYSSRGEGQPQHF.

The rearrangement links TRBV18 to TRBJ1-1; 9 bases align to TRBD1. Trimming cost V 5 bases and J 2 bases; bases outside gene matches: 9. Germline CDR1 KGHSH, CDR2 LQKENI. There are 16 residues in the CDR3. CDR3 amino acids: CASSTKTGGRNTEAFF. In DNA form, the CDR3 reads TGTGCCAGCTCAACAAAGACAGGGGGAAGAAACACTGAAGCTTTCTTT.

The V call is TRBV10-3, the J call TRBJ2-1; D gene uncertain. This CDR3 has 14 residues. V lost 0 bases and J 6 bases, leaving 9 bases between the germline ends. Germline CDR1 ENHRY, CDR2 SYGVKD. This chain's CDR3 is CAISESDWGNEQFF. CDR3 sequence (DNA): TGTGCCATCAGTGAGTCAGACTGGGGCAATGAGCAGTTCTTC.